A single sample gave rise to the 24 T cell receptor beta chains below, sequenced in a study of T cell responses to AZD1222 COVID-19 vaccine. Data came from immunoSEQ multiplex PCR; TCRdb stores just in-frame clones and leaves some out. The top ten hold less than 3% of the sample, which has roughly 170,000 clones, roughly nine tenths seen once. This specimen was peripheral blood, taken on day 0 of AZD1222 vaccination. Receptor source: an adult in good health.

The chain has TRBV27 and TRBJ1-2, with 7 bases identical to TRBD1. Germline V gene lookup returns CDR1 MNHEY and CDR2 SMNVEV (reference sequence). There are 14 residues in the CDR3. J was trimmed by 5 bases and V by 5 bases; bases with no gene match: 8. CDR3 nucleotides: TGTGCCAGCAGTCCGCAGGGGGGGGATTATGGCTACACCTTC. Amino acid sequence: CASSPQGGDYGYTF.

The rearrangement links TRBV12-3 or TRBV12-4 to TRBJ1-2, with D perhaps TRBD1 (5 bases). V lost 11 bases to trimming and J lost 0 bases, with 7 bases between them. The CDR3 is made up of 11 amino acids. This chain's CDR3 is CAGGTNYGYTF. CDR3 in DNA: TGTGCCGGGGGGACTAACTATGGCTACACCTTC.

The genes are TRBV2 and TRBJ2-7; tentative D call: TRBD1 (5 bases). This CDR3 is built from 15 residues. Looked up from germline, CDR1 is SNHLY and CDR2 is FYNNEI. Trimming took off 3 bases at V and 4 bases at J, with 16 bases between the two ends. The CDR3 DNA follows: TGTGCCAGCAGTGAGATTAAGGGGCTTAAATACGAGCAGTACTTC. It translates to CASSEIKGLKYEQYF.

This sequence joins TRBV24-1 and TRBJ2-1; D is undetermined. This CDR3 spans 13 amino acids. CDR1 KGHDR and CDR2 SFDVKD come from the germline V gene. Trimming removed 7 bases at V and 6 bases at J, with 12 bases between. Written as DNA, the CDR3 is TGTGCCACCAGGGACCAACCGAGCAATGAGCAGTTCTTC. The encoded protein is CATRDQPSNEQFF.

This clone was recorded a few times. This chain connects TRBV9 to TRBJ1-4; D may be TRBD1 (6 bases). V was shortened by 3 bases and J by 3 bases, with 15 bases between the two germline ends. The V gene's germline CDR1 is SGDLS and CDR2 YYNGEE. The CDR3 extends over 16 amino acids. The CDR3 here is CASSDPTGLANEKLFF. In DNA, the CDR3 is TGTGCCAGCAGCGACCCCACAGGGTTAGCTAATGAAAAACTGTTTTTT.

CDR3 protein: CASSPEGAGTGELFF. CDR3 bases: TGTGCCAGCAGTCCTGAGGGGGCAGGTACCGGGGAGCTGTTTTTT. The V and J genes are TRBV6-4 and TRBJ2-2, with 7 nucleotides matching TRBD1. V shed 5 bases, J shed 5 bases, and the junction held 8 bases outside the gene matches. This CDR3 contains 15 residues. Per the germline V gene, CDR1 is MRHNA and CDR2 is SNTAGT.

The chain carries TRBV28 and TRBJ1-5, with 9 bases identical to TRBD1. From germline, CDR1 is MDHEN and CDR2 SYDVKM. The V and J ends lost 6 bases and 2 bases, in that order; junction bases with no gene match: 2. This CDR3 has 14 residues. The CDR3 loop reads CASSWTGGNQPQHF. CDR3 sequence (DNA): TGTGCCAGCAGCTGGACAGGGGGCAATCAGCCCCAGCATTTT. The complete variable domain, with remaining parts taken from reference TRBV28 and TRBJ1-5, reads DVKVTQSSRYLVKRTGEKVFLECVQDMDHENMFWYRQDPGLGLRLIYFSYDVKMKEKGDIPEGYSVSREKKERFSLILESASTNQTSMYLCASSWTGGNQPQHFGDGTRLSIL.

V usage is TRBV18 and J usage is TRBJ2-7; 11 bases align to TRBD2. Unmatched junction bases numbered 8, after V lost 6 bases and J lost 1 base. The germline CDR1 and CDR2 sequences are KGHSH and LQKENI. This CDR3 is built from 16 residues. In nucleotides, the CDR3 is TGTGCCAGCTCTAGGGGGGGGACTAGCGGATCCTACGAGCAGTACTTC. Translation: CASSRGGTSGSYEQYF.

This sequence joins TRBV2 and TRBJ1-4, with a weak D call TRBD1 (5 bases). CDR3 length equals 14 residues. Germline V gene lookup returns CDR1 SNHLY and CDR2 FYNNEI. V lost 4 bases and J lost 5, with 11 bases in between. In nucleotides, the CDR3 is TGTGCCAGCAGTGGTGCGGGGGGAAATGAAAAACTGTTTTTT. Its translation is CASSGAGGNEKLFF.

The chain couples TRBV28 to TRBJ2-5, with a possible D match to TRBD1 (6 bases). Between the trimmed V and J ends, which lost 5 bases and 6 bases, there was a span of 7 bases. Germline CDR1 and CDR2: MDHEN and SYDVKM. CDR3 size: 11 residues. DNA for the CDR3: TGTGCCAGCAGTCAGGGGCAGACCCAGTACTTC. Amino acids: CASSQGQTQYF.

The V call is TRBV29-1, the J call TRBJ2-7; TRBD1 aligns across 7 bases. V gave up 3 bases and J gave up 7 bases; unmatched junction bases: 9. This CDR3 is built from 13 residues. The germline V gene encodes CDR1 SQVTM and CDR2 ANQGSEA. CDR3 nucleotide sequence: TGCAGCGTTGAGGCAGGGGGTTTGTTTGAGCAGTACTTC. Protein product: CSVEAGGLFEQYF.

The chain combines TRBV6-1 with TRBJ1-4; D is undetermined. Germline assignment: CDR1 MNHNS and CDR2 SASEGT. Deletions cut 4 bases from V and 1 base from J, with 13 bases between. The CDR3 is made up of 16 amino acids. CDR3 residues: CASSGLGHRTNEKLFF. CDR3 DNA sequence: TGTGCCAGCAGTGGGCTGGGCCACAGAACTAATGAAAAACTGTTTTTT.

The chain couples TRBV19 to TRBJ2-7, with 7 bases that match TRBD2. The V and J ends lost 11 bases and 0 bases, in that order; junction bases with no gene match: 13. Germline V gives CDR1 LNHDA, CDR2 SQIVND (reference sequence). The CDR3 consists of 15 residues. The CDR3: CAAASSGGSSYEQYF. As DNA, the CDR3 is TGTGCCGCCGCCTCTTCCGGGGGGAGCTCCTACGAGCAGTACTTC.

The rearrangement uses TRBV3-1 (or the pseudogene TRBV3-2) and TRBJ1-3; D may be TRBD1 (6 bases). This CDR3 comprises 15 residues. Germline V lookup: CDR1 LGHDT, CDR2 YNNKEL (reference sequence). Between the trimmed V and J ends, which lost 6 bases and 4 bases, there was a span of 16 bases. Here the CDR3 reads CASRPIQGTGNTIYF. In DNA, the CDR3 is TGTGCCAGCAGACCTATACAGGGTACGGGAAACACCATATATTTT.

V and J are TRBV7-2 and TRBJ2-7; 9 bases are shared with TRBD2. The germline CDR1 and CDR2 sequences are SGHTA and FQGNSA. This CDR3 has 17 amino acids. The junction had 11 bases not matched to a gene; V was cut back by 2 bases and J by 3 bases. The CDR3 spells CASSLKWAGAGGYEQYF. The CDR3 coding sequence is TGTGCCAGCAGCTTAAAGTGGGCCGGAGCGGGAGGCTACGAGCAGTACTTC.

With regard to this clone: Other DNA sequences from this sample encode an identical CDR3 as well. This sequence joins TRBV19 and TRBJ2-7; 8 nucleotides align to TRBD2. Germline V gene lookup returns CDR1 LNHDA and CDR2 SQIVND (reference sequence). Trimming removed 4 bases from V and 3 bases from J; junction bases left unmatched: 5. There are 14 residues in the CDR3. The CDR3 protein is CASSTTSGVYEQYF. The CDR3 nucleotides read TGTGCCAGTAGTACCACTAGCGGAGTCTACGAGCAGTACTTC.

This clone was seen only a few times. V is TRBV10-3 and J is TRBJ1-3; D ambiguous. Deletions cut 2 bases from V and 0 bases from J, with 14 bases between. Germline V gene sequence: CDR1 ENHRY, CDR2 SYGVKD. This CDR3 contains 17 residues. CDR3: CAISEPADTSSGNTIYF. The CDR3 DNA reads TGTGCCATCAGTGAGCCGGCTGACACCTCCTCTGGAAACACCATATATTTT.

This chain joins TRBV30 and TRBJ2-7; the D gene is possibly TRBD2 (6 bases). The CDR3 length is 13 residues. Trimming shortened V by 1 base and J by 4 bases, and 11 bases separated the two germline ends. Germline-derived CDR1 and CDR2 are GTSNPN and SVGIG (reference sequence). As DNA, the CDR3 is TGTGCCTGGAGTGGTGGACTACATTACGAGCAGTACTTC. Translation gives CAWSGGLHYEQYF.

The chain couples TRBV5-1 to TRBJ1-4; D is unresolved. The CDR3 length is 14 residues. Looked up from germline, CDR1 is SGHRS and CDR2 is YFSETQ. V shed 4 bases and J shed 1 base, with 8 bases lying between them. The CDR3 spells CASSARGTNEKLFF. CDR3 in DNA: TGCGCCAGCAGCGCTCGTGGAACTAATGAAAAACTGTTTTTT.

This chain links TRBV14 with TRBJ2-7; D is unresolved. The V end was cut by 1 base, the J end by 6 bases, with 4 bases between. CDR1 SGHDN and CDR2 FVKESK come from the germline V gene. The CDR3 has 11 residues. CDR3 sequence: CASSQVVEQYF. The DNA of the CDR3 is TGTGCCAGCAGCCAAGTGGTCGAGCAGTACTTC. Full variable domain (outside the CDR3, taken from reference TRBV14 and TRBJ2-7): EAGVTQFPSHSVIEKGQTVTLRCDPISGHDNLYWYRRVMGKEIKFLLHFVKESKQDESGMPNNRFLAERTGGTYSTLKVQPAELEDSGVYFCASSQVVEQYFGPGTRLTVT.

The genes are TRBV10-2 and TRBJ2-3; TRBD2 matches 12 bases. V lost 5 bases to trimming and J lost 6 bases; unmatched junction nucleotides: 6. Germline CDR1 and CDR2: WSHSY and SAAADI. This CDR3 is 15 amino acids long. Here the CDR3 reads CASSPSGRARDTQYF. The DNA of the CDR3 is TGCGCCAGCAGTCCTAGCGGGAGGGCCAGGGATACGCAGTATTTT.

The V call is TRBV2, the J call TRBJ2-3; 10 nucleotides agree with TRBD2. Per the germline V gene, CDR1 is SNHLY and CDR2 is FYNNEI. The CDR3 length is 16 residues. V was clipped by 2 bases and J by 1 base; unmatched bases: 3. The CDR3: CASSEFGTSGTDTQYF. Written as DNA, the CDR3 is TGTGCCAGCAGTGAATTCGGGACTAGCGGCACAGATACGCAGTATTTT.

This chain links TRBV27 with TRBJ2-2; perhaps TRBD2 as D (5 bases). Trimming stripped 2 bases from V and 7 bases from J, with 14 bases between. Per germline, CDR1 MNHEY and CDR2 SMNVEV (reference sequence). The CDR3 is 15 residues long. The CDR3 here is CASSLNVGGSGELFF. As DNA, the CDR3 is TGTGCCAGCAGTTTAAATGTAGGTGGGAGCGGGGAGCTGTTTTTT.

The rearrangement links TRBV5-1 to TRBJ2-2, with 7 bases that match TRBD1. The J segment lost 3 bases and the V segment lost 6 bases, leaving 5 bases of the junction unmatched. This CDR3 is 14 amino acids long. Germline-derived CDR1 and CDR2 are SGHRS and YFSETQ. The DNA of the CDR3 is TGCGCCAGCACCGGGACAGACTACACCGGGGAGCTGTTTTTT. This gives the protein CASTGTDYTGELFF.